The 11 T cell receptor beta chains reported below all come from one sample, sequenced in a study of radiotherapy plus CTLA-4 blockade in lung cancer. Libraries were prepared by immunoSEQ multiplex PCR; TCRdb keeps only in-frame clonotypes and omits some of them. The table includes about 31,000 clones, 70% to 75% detected once. The sequencing here drew on peripheral blood, taken from a patient treated with radiotherapy plus ipilimumab. Receptor source: a human donor with non-small cell lung cancer whose response to radiotherapy plus ipilimumab could not be evaluated.

The chain recombines TRBV5-6 with TRBJ2-7; tentatively, D is TRBD2 (5 bases). Germline V lookup: CDR1 SGHDT, CDR2 YYEEEE. Trimming stripped 0 bases from V and 6 bases from J, with 10 bases between. The CDR3 contains 13 residues. CDR3 region: CASSLGLAGEQYF. The DNA for the CDR3 is TGTGCCAGCAGCTTGGGGCTAGCAGGCGAGCAGTACTTC.

CDR3 residues: CATSRVGARETQYF. The DNA of the CDR3 is TGTGCCACCAGCAGAGTGGGGGCGCGGGAGACCCAGTACTTC. V is TRBV15 and J is TRBJ2-5; D is perhaps TRBD1 (6 bases). Trimming removed 1 base from V and 5 bases from J, with 11 bases in between. Germline CDR1 reads LNHNV; CDR2 reads YYDKDF (reference sequence). The CDR3 spans 14 residues. The full variable domain, completed using reference TRBV15 and TRBJ2-5, is DAMVIQNPRYQVTQFGKPVTLSCSQTLNHNVMYWYQQKSSQAPKLLFHYYDKDFNNEADTPDNFQSRRPNTSFCFLDIRSPGLGDTAMYLCATSRVGARETQYFGPGTRLLVL.

The chain couples TRBV9 to TRBJ1-4; 9 bases are a match to TRBD1. Germline V CDR1 and CDR2: SGDLS, YYNGEE. The CDR3 has 14 amino acids. The trim removed 4 bases at V and 7 bases at J, leaving 5 bases unmatched. CDR3 DNA: TGTGCCAGCAGCCCGGGACAGGGCCGTGAAAAACTGTTTTTT. Amino acid sequence: CASSPGQGREKLFF.

This clone has a handful of counts. The gene calls are TRBV6-5 and TRBJ2-5; TRBD2 is a possible D gene (5 bases). This CDR3 contains 16 residues. The V gene lost 2 bases and the J gene lost 2 bases, with 15 bases spanning the gap. The germline gives CDR1 MNHEY, CDR2 SVGAGI. CDR3 coding DNA: TGTGCCAGCAGTTACGGGCGGCGGAGGCAGCAAGAGACCCAGTACTTC. Encoded protein: CASSYGRRRQQETQYF.

This clone was seen a few times. This chain uses TRBV27 with TRBJ2-6; TRBD1 matches 7 bases. Germline V lookup: CDR1 MNHEY, CDR2 SMNVEV (reference sequence). Trimming took 6 bases from V and 2 from J; bases not matched to a gene: 4. The CDR3 contains 15 residues. CDR3 sequence: CASSRQGAGANVLTF. DNA for the CDR3: TGTGCCAGCAGCCGCCAGGGGGCTGGGGCCAACGTCCTGACTTTC.

The chain has TRBV30 and TRBJ1-4; a weak D match, TRBD1 (6 bases). This CDR3 is 16 amino acids long. Germline V lookup: CDR1 GTSNPN, CDR2 SVGIG (reference sequence). V was trimmed by 0 bases and J by 7 bases, leaving 18 bases between them. CDR3 region: CAWSVGTTGGGEKLFF. CDR3 DNA sequence: TGTGCCTGGAGTGTGGGGACAACAGGAGGTGGTGAAAAACTGTTTTTT.

This clone has a handful of counts. CDR3 protein: CASSLNRGQGVTDTQYF. Here the CDR3 DNA reads TGTGCCAGCAGTCTAAACAGGGGGCAGGGGGTCACAGATACGCAGTATTTT. This chain uses TRBV28 with TRBJ2-3, with TRBD1 matching over 9 bases. CDR3 length: 17 residues. Germline V gene sequence: CDR1 MDHEN, CDR2 SYDVKM. Unmatched junction bases numbered 11, after V lost 5 bases and J lost 2 bases.

The chain combines TRBV18 with TRBJ2-1; 10 bases map to TRBD1. The length of the CDR3 is 14 residues. Germline V gene data show CDR1 as KGHSH and CDR2 as LQKENI. Trimming cost V 8 bases and J 7 bases; bases outside gene matches: 8. CDR3 in amino acids: CASQTGGAGNEQFF. DNA of the CDR3: TGTGCCAGCCAGACAGGGGGCGCGGGAAATGAGCAGTTCTTC.

The V gene is TRBV2, the J gene TRBJ2-5; D unclear. Germline-derived CDR1 and CDR2 are SNHLY and FYNNEI. The CDR3 runs to 15 residues. V was shortened by 4 bases and J by 2 bases, with 14 bases between the two germline ends. The DNA for the CDR3 is TGTGCCAGCAGTGTTCTGGGCGCAAAGCAAGAGACCCAGTACTTC. The encoded protein is CASSVLGAKQETQYF.

In its sample, this clone was seen a few times. The J gene is TRBJ2-3, the V gene TRBV2; 9 nucleotides match TRBD2. The CDR3 runs to 14 residues. J lost 3 bases, V lost 6 bases, and 4 bases had no gene match. Looked up from germline, CDR1 is SNHLY and CDR2 is FYNNEI. CDR3 sequence (DNA): TGTGCCAGCAGGACTAGCGGAAATACAGATACGCAGTATTTT. Amino acid sequence: CASRTSGNTDTQYF.

This chain links TRBV19 with TRBJ1-2, with 9 bases identical to TRBD1. The CDR3 runs to 15 residues. Germline loops: CDR1 LNHDA, CDR2 SQIVND (reference sequence). J gave up 4 bases and V 5 bases, and 8 bases lay outside the gene matches. CDR3 sequence reads: CASSLPGQGTYGYTF. The CDR3 DNA reads TGTGCCAGTAGTCTTCCGGGACAGGGAACCTATGGCTACACCTTC.